Shown below are 32 T cell receptor beta chains from a single sample sequenced in a study of OX40 agonist ivuxolimab in advanced cancers. Sequencing used immunoSEQ multiplex PCR; TCRdb keeps in-frame clones, though not all of them. Of 53,000 or so clones in the sample, around 86% were seen once. The sequences come from CD4+ or CD8+ T cells sorted from blood, collected in a trial of the OX40 agonist ivuxolimab. These receptors all stem from an adult with an advanced solid tumor such as melanoma, head and neck, liver or kidney cancer.

This clone was seen just once. This chain joins TRBV6-6 and TRBJ1-5; the D is unclear. CDR1 and CDR2 from the germline V gene are MNHNY and SVGAGI (reference sequence). This CDR3 is built from 16 residues. The germline V and J ends were trimmed by 0 bases and 9 bases, with 18 bases remaining between them. As DNA, the CDR3 is TGTGCCAGCAGTTACTCGATACGTGGGGTGGAATCGCCCCAGCATTTT. Protein: CASSYSIRGVESPQHF.

This sequence joins TRBV19 and TRBJ2-1; perhaps TRBD2 as D (5 bases). CDR1 is LNHDA, CDR2 SQIVND, per germline (reference sequence). The ends were cut back, 7 bases at V and 6 bases at J, with 16 bases in the middle. The CDR3 totals 14 residues. CDR3 DNA: TGTGCCAGTAACAAGAGGGAGCCCGGCAATGAGCAGTTCTTC. Translation: CASNKREPGNEQFF. The full variable domain, with the rest looked up from reference TRBV19 and TRBJ2-1, is DGGITQSPKYLFRKEGQNVTLSCEQNLNHDAMYWYRQDPGQGLRLIYYSQIVNDFQKGDIAEGYSVSREKKESFPLTVTSAQKNPTAFYLCASNKREPGNEQFFGPGTRLTVL.

The V and J genes are TRBV6-1 and TRBJ1-4, with 7 nucleotides matching TRBD1. The CDR3 is 13 amino acids. The J segment lost 6 bases and the V segment lost 6 bases, leaving 4 bases of the junction unmatched. Germline V gene sequence: CDR1 MNHNS, CDR2 SASEGT. The CDR3 reads CASRGDSYEKLFF. DNA for the CDR3: TGTGCCAGCAGGGGGGACAGCTATGAAAAACTGTTTTTT.

V gene TRBV5-4 combines with J gene TRBJ2-2; D is ambiguous. V dropped 1 base and J dropped 5 bases, with 9 bases sitting between them. Germline V gene data show CDR1 as SGHNT and CDR2 as YYREEE (reference sequence). The CDR3 runs 14 residues. In DNA, the CDR3 is TGTGCCAGCAGCTTGTCAAGGGAAACCGGGGAGCTGTTTTTT. Translation gives CASSLSRETGELFF.

V gene TRBV4-2 combines with J gene TRBJ1-5, with 7 positions matching TRBD1. Germline assignment: CDR1 LGHNA and CDR2 YNFKEQ. The CDR3 is 15 residues long. V lost 0 bases to trimming and J lost 2 bases; unmatched junction nucleotides: 1. The CDR3 DNA reads as TGTGCCAGCAGCCAAGATGGGACAGGCAATCAGCCCCAGCATTTT. Translating gives CASSQDGTGNQPQHF.

This chain uses TRBV29-1 with TRBJ2-7; TRBD2 matches at 14 bases. The junction had 4 bases not matched to a gene; V was cut back by 0 bases and J by 3 bases. The CDR3 has 16 amino acids. In germline, CDR1 is SQVTM, CDR2 ANQGSEA. The chain's CDR3 is CSVEDWGTSGSYEQYF. The CDR3 coding sequence is TGCAGCGTTGAAGATTGGGGGACTAGCGGGAGCTACGAGCAGTACTTC.

The V call is TRBV9, the J call TRBJ2-1; tentatively, D is TRBD2 (7 bases). The V end was cut by 0 bases, the J end by 2 bases, with 15 bases between. The CDR3 is made up of 17 amino acids. Per germline, CDR1 SGDLS and CDR2 YYNGEE. In nucleotides, the CDR3 is TGTGCCAGCAGCGTAGCTTCGGCGGGGGCCACCTACAATGAGCAGTTCTTC. This translates into CASSVASAGATYNEQFF.

This sequence joins TRBV7-2 and TRBJ2-5; D tentatively reads TRBD1 or TRBD2 (5 bases each). The germline gives CDR1 SGHTA, CDR2 FQGNSA. The ends were cut back, 6 bases at V and 4 bases at J, with 21 bases in the middle. This CDR3 comprises 16 residues. This CDR3 reads CASRLGRAERGETQYF. CDR3 in DNA: TGTGCCAGCAGGCTGGGTAGGGCCGAGAGGGGAGAGACCCAGTACTTC.

The chain recombines TRBV19 with TRBJ1-2, with a possible D match to TRBD1 (5 bases). The CDR3 runs 15 residues. The germline CDR1 and CDR2 sequences are LNHDA and SQIVND (reference sequence). The V end was cut by 7 bases, the J end by 4 bases, with 19 bases between. The CDR3 loop is CASTLQGGSGYGYTF. DNA of the CDR3: TGTGCCAGTACCCTCCAGGGAGGGTCGGGCTATGGCTACACCTTC.

This chain uses TRBV28 with TRBJ2-1; 10 positions agree with TRBD2. The CDR3 has 13 residues. The junction had 5 bases not matched to a gene; V was cut back by 7 bases and J by 8 bases. CDR1 is MDHEN, CDR2 SYDVKM, per germline. The CDR3 loop is CASIRTSGHEQFF. CDR3 bases: TGTGCCAGCATTCGGACTAGCGGCCATGAGCAGTTCTTC.

The chain employs TRBV6-1 and TRBJ1-1; D may be TRBD1 (6 bases). The CDR3 consists of 12 residues. Per germline, CDR1 MNHNS and CDR2 SASEGT. Deletions cut 7 bases from V and 5 bases from J, with 11 bases between. The CDR3 here is CASNRQATEAFF. The CDR3 DNA is TGTGCCAGCAACAGACAGGCTACTGAAGCTTTCTTT.

In its sample, this clone was seen once. The V call is TRBV30, the J call TRBJ1-2; TRBD1 agrees at 7 bases. The CDR3 sequence is 16 residues long. V shed 8 bases, J shed 8 bases, and the junction held 23 bases outside the gene matches. From germline, CDR1 is GTSNPN and CDR2 SVGIG (reference sequence). The DNA of the CDR3 is TGTGCCGGATCCCGGGACAGCGTAGTGGGTCTGCTCGGCTACACCTTC. Amino acids: CAGSRDSVVGLLGYTF.

CDR3 DNA: TGTGCCATCAGTGGGGGGGTTGGAGATACGCAGTATTTT. Its protein is CAISGGVGDTQYF. J is TRBJ2-3 and V is TRBV10-3, with D tentatively TRBD2 (6 bases). The CDR3 has 13 amino acids. Looked up from germline, CDR1 is ENHRY and CDR2 is SYGVKD. V dropped 4 bases and J dropped 5 bases, with 10 bases sitting between them.

A single count supports this clone. The rearrangement links TRBV18 to TRBJ1-1, with D tentatively TRBD1 (5 bases). The CDR3 is made up of 15 amino acids. The V gene's germline CDR1 is KGHSH and CDR2 LQKENI. V lost 5 bases and J 1 base, leaving 14 bases between the germline ends. CDR3 loop: CASSAPGMRNTEAFF. In DNA form, the CDR3 reads TGTGCCAGCTCAGCCCCAGGGATGCGGAACACTGAAGCTTTCTTT.

V gene TRBV18 combines with J gene TRBJ1-2, with 7 bases matching TRBD1. V lost 0 bases to trimming and J lost 3 bases; unmatched junction nucleotides: 13. The germline CDR1 and CDR2 sequences are KGHSH and LQKENI. This CDR3 spans 18 amino acids. The chain's CDR3 is CASSPPRDSHLGDYGYTF. CDR3 in DNA: TGTGCCAGCTCACCACCCCGGGACAGTCACCTGGGGGACTATGGCTACACCTTC.

The chain has TRBV2 and TRBJ1-2; D might be TRBD1 (5 bases). The V gene lost 3 bases and the J gene lost 6 bases, with 11 bases spanning the gap. Germline values: CDR1 SNHLY, CDR2 FYNNEI. This CDR3 contains 13 residues. The CDR3 coding sequence is TGTGCCAGCAGTGACGCCGGGGGTAATGGCTACACCTTC. The encoded protein is CASSDAGGNGYTF.

This clone has only a few counts. The J gene is TRBJ1-6, the V gene TRBV5-1, with 8 bases aligning to TRBD1. Per the germline V gene, CDR1 is SGHRS and CDR2 is YFSETQ. The CDR3 consists of 17 residues. J gave up 0 bases and V 2 bases, and 4 bases lay outside the gene matches. CDR3 region: CASSFQGAGSYNSPLHF. The CDR3 region has the DNA TGCGCCAGCAGCTTTCAGGGGGCCGGCTCCTATAATTCACCCCTCCACTTT. The full variable domain, with the rest looked up from reference TRBV5-1 and TRBJ1-6, is KAGVTQTPRYLIKTRGQQVTLSCSPISGHRSVSWYQQTPGQGLQFLFEYFSETQRNKGNFPGRFSGRQFSNSRSEMNVSTLELGDSALYLCASSFQGAGSYNSPLHFGNGTRLTVT.

A single count supports this clone. The rearrangement joins TRBV13 to TRBJ2-7; TRBD2 matches at 12 bases. V gave up 5 bases and J gave up 4 bases; unmatched junction bases: 21. This CDR3 is built from 20 residues. Per the germline V gene, CDR1 is PRHDT and CDR2 is FYEKMQ (reference sequence). Here the CDR3 DNA reads TGTGCCAGCAGCCTCTACTTTTCTAGCGGGAGGGCCGACCGAGCTTACGAGCAGTACTTC. Its protein product is CASSLYFSSGRADRAYEQYF.

V and J are TRBV5-4 and TRBJ1-1; 11 positions agree with TRBD1. Germline CDR1 and CDR2: SGHNT and YYREEE (reference sequence). The CDR3 contains 15 residues. The V gene end was trimmed by 4 bases and the J gene end by 1 base; junction bases not matched to a gene: 3. CDR3 sequence: CASSPGTGGNTEAFF. The CDR3 DNA sequence: TGTGCCAGCAGCCCTGGGACAGGGGGGAACACTGAAGCTTTCTTT. The full variable domain, its missing parts supplied by reference TRBV5-4 and TRBJ1-1, is ETGVTQSPTHLIKTRGQQVTLRCSSQSGHNTVSWYQQALGQGPQFIFQYYREEENGRGNFPPRFSGLQFPNYSSELNVNALELDDSALYLCASSPGTGGNTEAFFGQGTRLTVV.

The CDR3 protein is CASGLNRAGYTF. CDR3 nucleotides: TGTGCCAGCGGATTGAACAGGGCTGGCTACACCTTC. This chain connects TRBV28 to TRBJ1-2; TRBD1 might be the D (6 bases). V was clipped by 8 bases and J by 7 bases, with 14 bases between them. The CDR3 length is 12 residues. The germline V gene has CDR1 MDHEN and CDR2 SYDVKM.

The CDR3 bases are TGTGCCAGCTCACCACCGAGCAGCAACTCCTATGGCTACACCTTC. Translated, it gives CASSPPSSNSYGYTF. V and J are TRBV18 and TRBJ1-2; D remains ambiguous. This CDR3 comprises 15 residues. CDR1 and CDR2 from the germline V gene are KGHSH and LQKENI. Trimming stripped 0 bases from V and 4 bases from J, with 12 bases between.

The V gene is TRBV7-3, the J gene TRBJ2-1; 7 bases are shared with TRBD1. Germline-derived CDR1 and CDR2 are SGHTA and FQGTGA. V lost 1 base to trimming and J lost 5 bases; unmatched junction nucleotides: 8. This CDR3 is 16 amino acids long. CDR3 coding DNA: TGTGCCAGCAGCTTAAGCTCCGGGACAGTGGACAATGAGCAGTTCTTC. This encodes CASSLSSGTVDNEQFF.

This clone appeared a single time. V and J are TRBV5-4 and TRBJ2-7; D tentatively reads TRBD1 or TRBD2 (5 bases each). The CDR3 consists of 17 residues. Germline V gives CDR1 SGHNT, CDR2 YYREEE (reference sequence). Trimming took 3 bases from V and 3 from J, leaving 22 bases between them. This CDR3 reads CASSYAGTPTRSYEQYF. In DNA, the CDR3 is TGTGCCAGCAGCTATGCCGGGACCCCAACAAGAAGCTACGAGCAGTACTTC. The complete variable domain, with remaining parts taken from reference TRBV5-4 and TRBJ2-7, reads ETGVTQSPTHLIKTRGQQVTLRCSSQSGHNTVSWYQQALGQGPQFIFQYYREEENGRGNFPPRFSGLQFPNYSSELNVNALELDDSALYLCASSYAGTPTRSYEQYFGPGTRLTVT.

The chain links TRBV5-1 to TRBJ1-2, with TRBD1 identical over 10 bases. Germline-derived CDR1 and CDR2 are SGHRS and YFSETQ. V was clipped by 4 bases and J by 3 bases; unmatched bases: 6. CDR3 length equals 15 residues. In DNA, the CDR3 is TGCGCCAGCAGCCCTGGACAGGGGGACCACTATGGCTACACCTTC. Protein: CASSPGQGDHYGYTF. The full variable domain, completed using reference TRBV5-1 and TRBJ1-2, is KAGVTQTPRYLIKTRGQQVTLSCSPISGHRSVSWYQQTPGQGLQFLFEYFSETQRNKGNFPGRFSGRQFSNSRSEMNVSTLELGDSALYLCASSPGQGDHYGYTFGSGTRLTVV.

The V and J genes are TRBV30 and TRBJ2-2; 8 bases agree with TRBD1. The CDR3 extends over 16 amino acids. V was pared by 4 bases and J by 8 bases, with 15 bases of the junction left unmatched. Germline CDR1 reads GTSNPN; CDR2 reads SVGIG (reference sequence). In DNA form, the CDR3 reads TGTGCCTGGACTCTACCCGGGACAGGCTATAAGGGGGAGCTGTTTTTT. As protein: CAWTLPGTGYKGELFF.

The rearrangement links TRBV6-5 to TRBJ1-6, with D uncertain. Looked up from germline, CDR1 is MNHEY and CDR2 is SVGAGI. V was clipped by 5 bases and J by 7 bases, with 15 bases between them. This CDR3 spans 15 amino acids. The CDR3 loop reads CASSPNTADNSPLHF. The DNA for the CDR3 is TGTGCCAGCAGTCCCAACACGGCCGACAATTCACCCCTCCACTTT.

V usage is TRBV5-1 and J usage is TRBJ1-4, with D possibly being TRBD1 (5 bases). The CDR3 extends over 15 amino acids. CDR1 and CDR2 (germline): SGHRS, YFSETQ. With 0 bases removed from V and 8 bases from J, the gap between germline ends came to 14 bases. CDR3 sequence (DNA): TGCGCCAGCAGCTTGGGGCAGGGATGGCAAGAAAAACTGTTTTTT. Its protein product is CASSLGQGWQEKLFF.

As to this clone: The sample carries other DNA sequences with the same CDR3. The chain has TRBV28 and TRBJ2-7; D remains ambiguous. Germline V CDR1 and CDR2: MDHEN, SYDVKM. This CDR3 has 14 residues. V gave up 5 bases and J gave up 5 bases, with 16 bases separating them. The CDR3 protein is CASSLLVNPHEQYF. Written as DNA, the CDR3 is TGTGCCAGCAGTCTGCTGGTAAACCCCCACGAGCAGTACTTC.

The chain has TRBV27 and TRBJ2-2, with D unresolved. CDR1 is MNHEY, CDR2 SMNVEV, per germline (reference sequence). The CDR3 is 14 amino acids. V shed 4 bases and J shed 4 bases, with 10 bases lying between them. CDR3 sequence reads: CASSWARGTGELFF. The CDR3, as DNA: TGTGCCAGCAGTTGGGCGAGAGGCACCGGGGAGCTGTTTTTT.

This clone was found once. The chain couples TRBV6-5 to TRBJ2-7; 7 bases align to TRBD1. CDR3 length equals 14 residues. Trimming at V came to 8 bases and at J to 6 bases, leaving 13 bases not matched to a gene. Germline CDR1 reads MNHEY; CDR2 reads SVGAGI. DNA for the CDR3: TGTGCCAGCGGGGAAGGACAGGTTAGAGGCGAGCAGTACTTC. It is translated as CASGEGQVRGEQYF.

The chain carries TRBV19 and TRBJ1-4, with D maybe TRBD1 (5 bases). The CDR3 is made up of 14 amino acids. CDR1 is LNHDA, CDR2 SQIVND, per germline (reference sequence). V shed 7 bases and J shed 0 bases, with 9 bases lying between them. As DNA, the CDR3 is TGTGCCAGTAACCAGGGATCAACTAATGAAAAACTGTTTTTT. Translating it yields CASNQGSTNEKLFF. The full variable domain, its missing parts supplied by reference TRBV19 and TRBJ1-4, is DGGITQSPKYLFRKEGQNVTLSCEQNLNHDAMYWYRQDPGQGLRLIYYSQIVNDFQKGDIAEGYSVSREKKESFPLTVTSAQKNPTAFYLCASNQGSTNEKLFFGSGTQLSVL.

This chain uses TRBV19 with TRBJ1-1; TRBD1 matches at 8 bases. The germline gives CDR1 LNHDA, CDR2 SQIVND (reference sequence). V shed 2 bases, J shed 1 base, and the junction held 18 bases outside the gene matches. The CDR3 runs 20 residues. CDR3 nucleotides: TGTGCCAGTAGTATATTCATGTCGAGGGCAGGGGGCGCTTGGAACACTGAAGCTTTCTTT. Translation: CASSIFMSRAGGAWNTEAFF.